This T cell receptor beta chain was identified in a study of response to subunit inactivated influenza vaccine. Study results and limitations: Each seasonal flu vaccination may recruit only limited new T cells, authors suggested.

TCRdb independently ran MiXCR on the RT-PCR reads; one entry per CDR3 protein. This table has around 540,000 distinct CDR3 sequences, 10% to 15% appearing once. This clonotype was counted at least ten times. What it binds is not known. The germline V gene encodes CDR1 ENHRY and CDR2 SYGVKD. The CDR3 length is 11 residues. V lost 4 bases and J 3 bases, leaving 4 bases between the germline ends. Specimen: PBMCs from blood, collected on the day of vaccination. The chain joins TRBV10-3 to TRBJ2-7; D gene ambiguous. The receptor comes from a man in his forties or fifties who received an inactivated influenza vaccine. The CDR3 coding sequence is TGTGCCATCAGTGGAGGCTACGAGCAGTACTTC. It codes for CAISGGYEQYF.